This T cell receptor beta chain was found in a study of shared clonotypes between healthy human individuals. Across the study: Each donor's CD8 memory used one plate, CD8 naive two, each CD4 subset three. Study-level points and caveats: Clonotypes shared by all four donors outscored non-shared clonotypes in generation probability.

The authors distributed each subset's genomic DNA evenly over several immunoSEQ plates. Sorted-subset replicate PCRs used around 200 ng of genomic DNA. This amount corresponded to approximately 30,000 T cell genomes. Produced via immunoSEQ multiplex PCR; TCRdb's table is partial and in-frame only. Of 730,000 or so clones detected, about two thirds appear once; the ten largest clones hold roughly 1.8%. Remarks on this clone: Its antigen is undetermined.

The source of this sequence is a woman aged 25 to 45 in good health. The specimen was memory CD4+ T cells sorted from blood. Subset reported: CD45RA-negative fraction.

The DNA for the CDR3 is TGTGCCAGCAGTTCCCCTAGGGAAGCAGAGACCCAGTACTTC. It specifies CASSSPREAETQYF. The V call is TRBV27, the J call TRBJ2-5; no definite D call. The CDR3 is 14 amino acids. V was clipped by 4 bases and J by 4 bases, with 13 bases between them. Germline-derived CDR1 and CDR2 are MNHEY and SMNVEV (reference sequence).